This T cell receptor (beta chain) was identified during a study of blood T cell repertoires in COVID-19. Study-level background: Spain, Italy and the United States supplied samples that represented acute and convalescent COVID-19. Nucleic acid was either cDNA or gDNA, and it came from T cells, B-cell-depleted T cells, or PBMCs.

The germline CDR1 and CDR2 sequences are SGDLS and YYNGEE. The germline V and J ends were trimmed by 4 bases and 6 bases, with 17 bases remaining between them. The CDR3 sequence is 14 residues long. Study processing details: Researchers report that nucleated cell counts were estimated from reference gene primer amplification. The method was immunoSEQ multiplex PCR; TCRdb's version includes in-frame clones alone and lacks a portion of them. V, J and clone size are taken as reported in that table, and D and trimming were inferred from the DNA itself. The sample carries 300,000 to 400,000 clones, about nine tenths recorded once. Seattle's enrolled individuals joined amid active infection and were then monitored longitudinally.

The sequence was collected from a woman aged 30 to 39 with COVID-19, enrolled during active disease. Sequencing input: peripheral blood. This chain uses TRBV9 with TRBJ2-7; D is unresolved. The CDR3 is CASSPSNGLFEQYF. CDR3 in DNA: TGTGCCAGCAGCCCCAGTAATGGTCTTTTCGAGCAGTACTTC.